The following is a TCR beta chain sequence with its context. This entry is derived from a study of OX40 agonist ivuxolimab in advanced cancers. Repertoires were generated with immunoSEQ multiplex PCR, while TCRdb's copy carries only in-frame clones and drops some. Of tens of thousands of clones in the sample, about 87% were seen once. Specimen: CD4+ or CD8+ T cells sorted from blood, collected in a trial of the OX40 agonist ivuxolimab. The TCR sequence derives from an adult with an advanced solid tumor such as melanoma, head and neck, liver or kidney cancer.

CDR3 sequence: CASSLSGVYEQYF. DNA of the CDR3: TGTGCCAGCAGTTTATCAGGGGTCTACGAGCAGTACTTC. The J gene is TRBJ2-7, the V gene TRBV27; the D gene is possibly TRBD1 (5 bases). Trimming removed 0 bases from V and 3 bases from J, with 6 bases in between. The CDR3 length is 13 residues. In germline, CDR1 is MNHEY, CDR2 SMNVEV (reference sequence).